What follows are 29 T cell receptor beta chains derived from one specimen sequenced in a study of cytomegalovirus exposure and HLA in healthy donors. With 60 Vbeta and 13 Jbeta primers, the PCR was carried out. Assay used: immunoSEQ multiplex PCR; TCRdb lists only in-frame clones, some missing. The table includes 150,000 or so clones, around 73% detected once. Sequences were obtained from PBMCs. The receptors originated from a female donor in good health and CMV-seronegative.

The chain couples TRBV28 to TRBJ1-1; D not resolved. The CDR3 has 14 amino acids. The germline V gene has CDR1 MDHEN and CDR2 SYDVKM. Trimming stripped 1 base from V and 5 bases from J, with 11 bases between. DNA of the CDR3: TGTGCCAGCAGTTTATTCACGGGGAAAACTGAAGCTTTCTTT. Translated: CASSLFTGKTEAFF.

V and J are TRBV12-5 and TRBJ1-1; a possible D gene is TRBD1 (6 bases). The CDR3 sequence is 15 residues long. Germline lookup yields CDR1 LGHNT and CDR2 FRNRAP. V shed 5 bases and J shed 3 bases, with 16 bases lying between them. CDR3 sequence: CASGGLGQPDTEAFF. The CDR3 DNA follows: TGTGCTAGTGGTGGACTTGGACAGCCGGACACTGAAGCTTTCTTT.

CDR3 amino acids: CSARRETQYF. For the CDR3, the DNA is TGCAGTGCTAGGAGGGAGACCCAGTACTTC. The chain carries TRBV20-1 and TRBJ2-5; D gene uncertain. The ends were cut back, 3 bases at V and 5 bases at J, with 4 bases in the middle. CDR1 DFQATT and CDR2 SNEGSKA come from the germline V gene (reference sequence). This CDR3 comprises 10 residues.

The chain couples TRBV4-2 to TRBJ2-5; maybe TRBD1 (5 bases). This CDR3 is 13 amino acids long. Germline V gives CDR1 LGHNA, CDR2 YNFKEQ. V was cut by 5 bases and J by 4 bases, with 11 bases left in between. The CDR3 coding sequence is TGTGCCAGCAGCGCAGGGTATCTAGAGACCCAGTACTTC. Its translation is CASSAGYLETQYF.

This chain links TRBV4-2 with TRBJ2-1, with 15 bases identical to TRBD2. CDR3 length: 18 amino acids. With 7 bases clipped from V and 7 bases from J, the junction kept 14 bases outside the gene matches. The V gene's germline CDR1 is LGHNA and CDR2 YNFKEQ. CDR3 nucleotides: TGTGCCAGCACCCGTTCCGGGACTAGCGGGAGGCGCGGTAATGAGCAGTTCTTC. It codes for CASTRSGTSGRRGNEQFF.

This clone was seen once. The chain links TRBV19 to TRBJ1-1; 7 bases map to TRBD1. Trimming at V came to 5 bases and at J to 5 bases, leaving 5 bases not matched to a gene. Per germline, CDR1 LNHDA and CDR2 SQIVND (reference sequence). This CDR3 spans 13 amino acids. CDR3 region: CASSPTTGTEAFF. In DNA, the CDR3 is TGTGCCAGTAGTCCGACGACAGGGACTGAAGCTTTCTTT.

The V call is TRBV21-1, the J call TRBJ2-3; the listed D gene, TRBD1, was not tested against the DNA. TRBV21-1 has pseudogene status. This CDR3 has 15 amino acids. The CDR3 nucleotides read TGTGCCAGCAGCAAAGGGACAGGGGGCACAGATACGCAGTATTTT. Encoded protein: CASSKGTGGTDTQYF.

This chain uses TRBV28 with TRBJ2-3; tentative D call: TRBD2 (7 bases). V was trimmed by 3 bases and J by 3 bases, leaving 10 bases between them. This CDR3 region has 14 residues. Per germline, CDR1 MDHEN and CDR2 SYDVKM. This chain's CDR3 is CASSLRGRTDTQYF. The CDR3 bases are TGTGCCAGCAGTTTGCGGGGGCGGACAGATACGCAGTATTTT.

This chain joins TRBV4-1 and TRBJ1-3, with D unresolved. The CDR3 runs to 15 residues. The germline V gene has CDR1 MGHRA and CDR2 YSYEKL. The germline V and J ends were trimmed by 2 bases and 0 bases, with 8 bases remaining between them. The DNA of the CDR3 is TGCGCCAGCAGCCAATTAGCTACCTCTGGAAACACCATATATTTT. This sequence encodes CASSQLATSGNTIYF.

The genes are TRBV2 and TRBJ2-3; weak D call: TRBD1 (5 bases). V was clipped by 6 bases and J by 6 bases, with 19 bases between them. CDR1 SNHLY and CDR2 FYNNEI come from the germline V gene. This CDR3 comprises 15 residues. CDR3 region: CASSTHITGMDTQYF. The CDR3 nucleotides are TGTGCCAGCAGCACCCACATAACAGGTATGGATACGCAGTATTTT. Combining the CDR3 with reference TRBV2 and TRBJ2-3 gives the whole variable domain EPEVTQTPSHQVTQMGQEVILRCVPISNHLYFYWYRQILGQKVEFLVSFYNNEISEKSEIFDDQFSVERPDGSNFTLKIRSTKLEDSAMYFCASSTHITGMDTQYFGPGTRLTVL.

The chain employs TRBV11-2 and TRBJ1-1; tentative D call: TRBD1 (6 bases). This CDR3 spans 16 amino acids. Per germline, CDR1 SGHAT and CDR2 FQNNGV. V was cut by 5 bases and J by 0 bases, with 16 bases left in between. The CDR3 sequence: CASSLHQGNVNTEAFF. The DNA of the CDR3 is TGTGCCAGCAGCCTTCACCAGGGGAATGTGAACACTGAAGCTTTCTTT.

This clone was recorded a few times. The chain has TRBV6-5 and TRBJ1-1; TRBD1 is a possible D gene (5 bases). Looked up from germline, CDR1 is MNHEY and CDR2 is SVGAGI. V was clipped by 6 bases and J by 1 base, with 15 bases between them. This CDR3 comprises 15 residues. CDR3: CASSYNRKRNTEAFF. The CDR3 bases are TGTGCCAGCAGCTACAACAGGAAGAGGAACACTGAAGCTTTCTTT.

In this sample, this clone turned up once. The chain uses TRBV4-1 and TRBJ2-3, with D possibly being TRBD1 (6 bases). This CDR3 contains 18 residues. V was clipped by 4 bases and J by 3 bases, with 23 bases between them. Germline lookup yields CDR1 MGHRA and CDR2 YSYEKL. CDR3 protein: CASSPGPWTAGRTDTQYF. The DNA of the CDR3 is TGCGCCAGCAGCCCGGGGCCCTGGACAGCAGGTCGGACAGATACGCAGTATTTT.

The chain joins TRBV14 to TRBJ1-3; D may be TRBD1 (6 bases). With 4 bases removed from V and 4 bases from J, the gap between germline ends came to 14 bases. This CDR3 has 15 amino acids. CDR1 is SGHDN and CDR2 is FVKESK in the germline V gene. CDR3 nucleotides: TGTGCCAGCAGCCGATACAGGGTAGAAGGAAACACCATATATTTT. This encodes CASSRYRVEGNTIYF. Based on the CDR3 plus reference TRBV14 and TRBJ1-3, the full variable domain is EAGVTQFPSHSVIEKGQTVTLRCDPISGHDNLYWYRRVMGKEIKFLLHFVKESKQDESGMPNNRFLAERTGGTYSTLKVQPAELEDSGVYFCASSRYRVEGNTIYFGEGSWLTVV.

The J gene is TRBJ2-3, the V gene TRBV4-3; weak D call: TRBD2 (5 bases). The germline V gene has CDR1 LGHNA and CDR2 YSLEER. The length of the CDR3 is 17 residues. The V end was cut by 0 bases, the J end by 0 bases, with 13 bases between. As DNA, the CDR3 is TGCGCCAGCAGCCAAGACACCCAAAGCGGAAGCACAGATACGCAGTATTTT. Translating gives CASSQDTQSGSTDTQYF.

This sequence joins TRBV28 and TRBJ2-5; possible D gene TRBD1, 6 bases. The J call may be wrong; the DNA end is better matched by TRBJ2-7. CDR3 length: 14 residues. The germline V gene encodes CDR1 MDHEN and CDR2 SYDVKM. In DNA form, the CDR3 reads TGTGCCAGCAGTTTCAGGGGTCTTTACTACGAGCAGTACTTC. Translating it yields CASSFRGLYYEQYF.

This clone has just a few counts. The chain carries TRBV6-5 and TRBJ2-5; D remains ambiguous. Germline-derived CDR1 and CDR2 are MNHEY and SVGAGI. Trimming took 2 bases from V and 5 from J, leaving 3 bases between them. The CDR3 has 11 residues. CDR3 in amino acids: CASSYSETQYF. CDR3 in DNA: TGTGCCAGCAGTTACAGCGAGACCCAGTACTTC.

This chain joins TRBV6-5 and TRBJ1-1; 7 bases agree with TRBD1. The junction had 2 bases not matched to a gene; V was cut back by 0 bases and J by 4 bases. In germline, CDR1 is MNHEY, CDR2 SVGAGI. CDR3 size: 14 residues. The CDR3 sequence: CASSYSTGRTEAFF. CDR3 nucleotides: TGTGCCAGCAGTTACTCGACAGGGCGCACTGAAGCTTTCTTT.

In its sample, this clone was seen a few times. The chain carries TRBV18 and TRBJ2-2, with D tentatively TRBD2 (6 bases). Trimming removed 0 bases at V and 5 bases at J, with 7 bases between. CDR1 is KGHSH and CDR2 is LQKENI in the germline V gene. The CDR3 spans 14 residues. The chain's CDR3 is CASSPPGTTGELFF. The CDR3 DNA is TGTGCCAGCTCACCACCCGGGACTACCGGGGAGCTGTTTTTT.

The chain links TRBV4-1 to TRBJ2-7; 7 bases line up with TRBD2. The J segment lost 0 bases and the V segment lost 1 base, leaving 3 bases of the junction unmatched. This CDR3 contains 15 residues. CDR1 and CDR2 (germline): MGHRA, YSYEKL. CDR3 bases: TGCGCCAGCAGCCAAGGGGGGACTACCTCCTACGAGCAGTACTTC. Its translation is CASSQGGTTSYEQYF.

V is TRBV5-6 and J is TRBJ2-3, with D possibly matching TRBD1 (6 bases). The V gene's germline CDR1 is SGHDT and CDR2 YYEEEE. Trimming left V 2 bases short and J 6 bases short, with 16 bases between. The CDR3 length is 15 residues. The CDR3 nucleotides are TGTGCCAGCAGCTTTCGTCCTCAGGGGACCGATACGCAGTATTTT. Amino acid sequence: CASSFRPQGTDTQYF. The full variable domain, with the rest looked up from reference TRBV5-6 and TRBJ2-3, is DAGVTQSPTHLIKTRGQQVTLRCSPKSGHDTVSWYQQALGQGPQFIFQYYEEEERQRGNFPDRFSGHQFPNYSSELNVNALLLGDSALYLCASSFRPQGTDTQYFGPGTRLTVL.

This clone was detected only a few times. The V and J genes are TRBV7-2 and TRBJ1-2, with 10 bases fitting TRBD1. The germline gives CDR1 SGHTA, CDR2 FQGNSA. With V trimmed by 3 bases and J by 4 bases, 2 bases remained unmatched. This CDR3 region has 14 residues. CDR3 DNA sequence: TGTGCCAGCAGCTTGACAGGGGGCGGCTATGGCTACACCTTC. Its protein is CASSLTGGGYGYTF.

This sequence joins TRBV5-6 and TRBJ2-1, with D maybe TRBD2 (6 bases). CDR1 is SGHDT and CDR2 is YYEEEE in the germline V gene. With 3 bases removed from V and 6 bases from J, the gap between germline ends came to 22 bases. The CDR3 consists of 17 residues. CDR3 coding DNA: TGTGCCAGCAGCTCCTTGGAGGGCCCCACCCAGGGCAATGAGCAGTTCTTC. Translating gives CASSSLEGPTQGNEQFF.

The rearrangement links TRBV29-1 to TRBJ2-2; TRBD2 matches 7 bases. The J segment lost 0 bases and the V segment lost 7 bases, leaving 11 bases of the junction unmatched. The CDR3 consists of 16 residues. From germline, CDR1 is SQVTM and CDR2 ANQGSEA. The chain's CDR3 is CSAGLGLNPNTGELFF. The DNA for the CDR3 is TGCAGCGCCGGACTAGGACTCAATCCGAACACCGGGGAGCTGTTTTTT.

The chain carries TRBV6-6 and TRBJ2-2; 10 positions agree with TRBD1. Germline V gene sequence: CDR1 MNHNY, CDR2 SVGAGI (reference sequence). This CDR3 contains 15 residues. The ends lost 7 bases at V and 4 bases at J; junction bases unmatched: 6. CDR3 in DNA: TGTGCCAGCAAGAAGACAGGGGGCTTCACCGGGGAGCTGTTTTTT. Its translation is CASKKTGGFTGELFF.

In its sample, this clone was seen once. The sample has other DNA sequences that encode this CDR3 too. J is TRBJ2-7 and V is TRBV5-1; no definite D call. Germline lookup yields CDR1 SGHRS and CDR2 YFSETQ. This CDR3 region has 11 residues. V shed 3 bases and J shed 4 bases, with 5 bases lying between them. CDR3 DNA: TGCGCCAGCAGCTCTGAGTACGAGCAGTACTTC. This sequence encodes CASSSEYEQYF.

The rearrangement uses TRBV15 and TRBJ2-3, with D unclear. V lost 8 bases and J 0 bases, leaving 12 bases between the germline ends. The germline V gene has CDR1 LNHNV and CDR2 YYDKDF (reference sequence). The CDR3 extends over 14 amino acids. In nucleotides, the CDR3 is TGTGCCACCGAAGATGGCGGAAGCACAGATACGCAGTATTTT. Translated: CATEDGGSTDTQYF.

This clone has just one count. The chain links TRBV5-1 to TRBJ2-1, with D possibly TRBD2 on 5 matching bases. Germline loops: CDR1 SGHRS, CDR2 YFSETQ. V shed 2 bases and J shed 0 bases, with 15 bases lying between them. The length of the CDR3 is 17 residues. Here the CDR3 DNA reads TGCGCCAGCAGCTTTCAGCGGAGCCCGAGCTCCTACAATGAGCAGTTCTTC. Translating gives CASSFQRSPSSYNEQFF.

This clone was counted only a few times. The V gene is TRBV6-5, the J gene TRBJ2-7; D is unclear. Deletions cut 6 bases from V and 3 bases from J, with 12 bases between. CDR1 is MNHEY, CDR2 SVGAGI, per germline. There are 13 residues in the CDR3. The CDR3 bases are TGTGCCAGCAGCCCTCAATTGAGCTACGAGCAGTACTTC. This sequence encodes CASSPQLSYEQYF.